One sample yielded the 4 T cell receptor beta chains listed below, sequenced in a study of monozygotic twins with inflammatory bowel disease. TCRdb reprocessed the 5' RACE reads and reports one entry per CDR3 protein, with no DNA. The sample holds about 160,000 distinct CDR3 sequences. The sample was blood. The source of these receptors is a human donor with ulcerative colitis or Crohn's disease, or a healthy co-twin of an affected twin (not recorded which).

This CDR3 is CASTTGTSPLHF. This chain connects TRBV6-5 to TRBJ1-6; TCRdb indicates TRBD1, and absent DNA this call remains unverified. Germline V gives CDR1 MNHEY, CDR2 SVGAGI. The CDR3 sequence is 12 residues long.

The chain has TRBV5-1 and TRBJ2-3; the TCRdb D gene call, TRBD1, has no DNA to confirm it. The CDR3 runs to 17 residues. Germline V CDR1 and CDR2: SGHRS, YFSETQ. CDR3 protein: CASSLGPPLGGSDTQYF.

The chain couples TRBV7-3 to TRBJ2-1; TCRdb reports TRBD2, a call that lacks DNA to check it against. Germline V gene data show CDR1 as SGHTA and CDR2 as FQGTGA. The CDR3 spans 18 residues. CDR3 residues: CASSLVGSGLSMFNEQFF.

The chain has TRBV14 and TRBJ2-7; TCRdb lists TRBD1, though no DNA is available to test this call. The CDR3 runs to 14 residues. CDR1 and CDR2 (germline): SGHDN, FVKESK. The CDR3 sequence is CASSQQGLGYEQYF.